The 15 T cell receptor beta chains below were found in one sample sequenced in a study of T cells in Graves' hyperthyroidism and ophthalmopathy. Amplification of TCR beta CDR3 regions was performed using RNA transcripts as template. HTBI primers were the set used in a first-round RT-PCR of the TCR CDR3. One entry per CDR3 protein results from TCRdb running MiXCR on the multiplex PCR reads. The sample holds around 600,000 distinct CDR3 sequences, approximately 15% seen once. Material: blood. The source of these receptors is a woman aged 40 to 55 with Graves' ophthalmopathy.

With regard to this clonotype: A much bigger clone sits one base away, suggesting this may be a read error. The V gene is TRBV2, the J gene TRBJ1-4; no definite D call. The CDR3 runs to 15 residues. In germline, CDR1 is SNHLY, CDR2 FYNNEI. The V end lost 7 bases, the J end lost 6 bases, and 18 bases lay between the germline ends. The CDR3 nucleotides read TGTGCCAGCACTTGGGTCGCCGGGAAGTATGAAAAACTGTTTTTT. This gives the protein CASTWVAGKYEKLFF.

This clonotype appeared many times. The V gene is TRBV30, the J gene TRBJ1-5; D is possibly TRBD1 (5 bases). Trimming removed 3 bases at V and 7 bases at J, with 13 bases between. The germline V gene has CDR1 GTSNPN and CDR2 SVGIG (reference sequence). This CDR3 region has 13 residues. The CDR3 reads CAWSHGGGQPQHF. The CDR3 region has the DNA TGTGCCTGGAGCCATGGGGGTGGGCAGCCCCAGCATTTT.

This clonotype was detected only a few times. The gene calls are TRBV6-1 and TRBJ2-2; D remains ambiguous. This CDR3 comprises 12 residues. Germline CDR1 reads MNHNS; CDR2 reads SASEGT. The ends were cut back, 7 bases at V and 6 bases at J, with 9 bases in the middle. CDR3 amino acids: CASTEPPGELFF. For the CDR3, the DNA is TGTGCCAGCACTGAGCCCCCCGGGGAGCTGTTTTTT.

This clonotype turned up a few times. V usage is TRBV28 and J usage is TRBJ2-3; the match to TRBD2 covers 12 bases. Germline V gene lookup returns CDR1 MDHEN and CDR2 SYDVKM. CDR3 length: 17 residues. V gave up 4 bases and J gave up 7 bases; unmatched junction bases: 12. CDR3 sequence (DNA): TGTGCCAGCAGTTCTGGGGGGGCGACTAGCGGGAGACATACGCAGTATTTT. Residues: CASSSGGATSGRHTQYF.

This clonotype appeared once. The chain joins TRBV19 to TRBJ2-3; TRBD1 agrees at 7 bases. Germline V CDR1 and CDR2: LNHDA, SQIVND (reference sequence). The CDR3 has 15 amino acids. Trimming at V came to 9 bases and at J to 1 base, leaving 10 bases not matched to a gene. CDR3 in amino acids: CASGRGQTGTDTQYF. DNA of the CDR3: TGTGCCAGCGGAAGGGGACAGACCGGCACAGATACGCAGTATTTT.

This clonotype has just a few counts. The chain carries TRBV5-1 and TRBJ2-2; a weak D match, TRBD2 (7 bases). V lost 4 bases, J lost 2 bases, and 18 bases lay in between. Germline CDR1 is SGHRS and CDR2 is YFSETQ. There are 17 residues in the CDR3. CDR3 in amino acids: CASSHSRAGANTGELFF. The CDR3 DNA reads TGCGCCAGCAGCCACTCACGGGCGGGGGCCAACACCGGGGAGCTGTTTTTT.

The rearrangement uses TRBV6-1 and TRBJ1-6; D is ambiguous. V lost 5 bases, J lost 9 bases, and 17 bases lay in between. This CDR3 spans 15 amino acids. Per germline, CDR1 MNHNS and CDR2 SASEGT. CDR3 sequence: CASSLPTVGSSPLHF. The CDR3 region has the DNA TGTGCCAGCAGTCTCCCGACGGTGGGTAGTTCACCCCTCCACTTT.

This rearrangement joins TRBV14 to TRBJ2-1; TRBD2 matches at 8 bases. Unmatched junction bases numbered 8, after V lost 1 base and J lost 15 bases. CDR3 length: 13 amino acids. The V gene's germline CDR1 is SGHDN and CDR2 FVKESK. CDR3 loop: CASSQGGSGLVFF. The CDR3 bases are TGTGCCAGCAGCCAAGGGGGGTCGGGACTAGTGTTCTTC.

The rearrangement joins TRBV28 to TRBJ1-2; maybe TRBD1 (6 bases). This CDR3 comprises 14 residues. The V end lost 6 bases, the J end lost 9 bases, and 20 bases lay between the germline ends. In germline, CDR1 is MDHEN, CDR2 SYDVKM. The DNA for the CDR3 is TGTGCCAGCAGGACCGGAGGACAGACACGCAGCTACACCTTC. It translates to CASRTGGQTRSYTF.

This clonotype is categorized as large. This chain joins TRBV5-1 and TRBJ2-3; 8 nucleotides agree with TRBD1. The germline gives CDR1 SGHRS, CDR2 YFSETQ. The CDR3 totals 16 residues. The V gene end was trimmed by 0 bases and the J gene end by 3 bases; junction bases not matched to a gene: 6. Here the CDR3 DNA reads TGCGCCAGCAGCTTGGAGCAGGGGGCGCGAACAGATACGCAGTATTTT. Residues: CASSLEQGARTDTQYF.

This clonotype was counted ten times or more. This chain links TRBV19 with TRBJ1-1; a possible D gene is TRBD1 (6 bases). The CDR3 has 13 amino acids. Germline lookup yields CDR1 LNHDA and CDR2 SQIVND (reference sequence). The germline V and J ends were trimmed by 7 bases and 2 bases, with 11 bases remaining between them. The CDR3 DNA follows: TGTGCCAGTACCGACAGGACAAACACTGAAGCTTTCTTT. It translates to CASTDRTNTEAFF.

This clonotype has a count of ten or more. V gene TRBV2 combines with J gene TRBJ2-5; 9 bases align to TRBD2. Germline V CDR1 and CDR2: SNHLY, FYNNEI. CDR3 length equals 16 residues. With 1 base clipped from V and 3 bases from J, the junction kept 6 bases outside the gene matches. The CDR3 sequence is CASSEDSGGWEETQYF. CDR3 sequence (DNA): TGTGCCAGCAGTGAAGATAGCGGGGGTTGGGAAGAGACCCAGTACTTC.

The chain joins TRBV5-8 to TRBJ2-3; D possibly corresponds to TRBD2 (5 bases). The CDR3 is 13 amino acids. Germline CDR1 is SGHTS and CDR2 is YDEGEE. Deletions cut 5 bases from V and 3 bases from J, with 10 bases between. CDR3 amino acids: CASRDSGTDTQYF. The CDR3 nucleotides are TGTGCCAGCAGGGACTCGGGGACAGATACGCAGTATTTT.

This clonotype has a count of ten or more. The V and J genes are TRBV12-3 or TRBV12-4 and TRBJ1-6, with D perhaps matching TRBD1 (5 bases). V lost 3 bases, J lost 7 bases, and 13 bases lay in between. The length of the CDR3 is 15 residues. The CDR3 nucleotides read TGTGCCAGCAGTTTTACGTCAGGGAACAATTCACCCCTCCACTTT. Translation gives CASSFTSGNNSPLHF.

At least ten counts were recorded for this clonotype. V is TRBV28 and J is TRBJ2-3, with TRBD1 as a possible D gene (5 bases). The germline V gene has CDR1 MDHEN and CDR2 SYDVKM. V was shortened by 7 bases and J by 4 bases, with 18 bases between the two germline ends. The CDR3 covers 15 residues. The CDR3 reads CASNSRARGADTQYF. The CDR3 bases are TGTGCCAGCAACAGCAGGGCCCGAGGTGCAGATACGCAGTATTTT.